The 7 T cell receptor beta chains listed next were all sequenced from one sample in a study of beta chain features in type 1 diabetes (dated by TCRdb to 2017 to 2018). Library preparation was by the immunoSEQ multiplex PCR assay. All of the isolated RNA was reverse transcribed with the High Capacity cDNA Reverse Transcription Kit, so expressed TCRB transcripts were sequenced. Not all clones reach the TCRdb copy of this immuneACCESS table, which keeps in-frame sequences only. Checked studies attribute under half of the gap to unresolved V genes and leave the rest unexplained. Within this sample are fewer than 350,000 clones, with under 8.5% of them counted one time only. Of the sample, roughly 1% falls within the top ten clones. Sequencing was carried out using central memory CD4+ T cells from blood. All receptors derive from a woman between 18 and 30 years old in good health.

The genes are TRBV6-5 and TRBJ2-1; D is undetermined. V gave up 4 bases and J gave up 0 bases, with 10 bases separating them. The V gene's germline CDR1 is MNHEY and CDR2 SVGAGI. The CDR3 is made up of 15 amino acids. This chain's CDR3 is CASSSRLSSYNEQFF. CDR3 DNA: TGTGCCAGCAGTTCACGGTTGAGCTCCTACAATGAGCAGTTCTTC.

CDR3 DNA: TGTGCCAGCAGCTTGGCCGTGCTTGGGACTAGCGGGAAGAATGAGCAGTTCTTC. Translation: CASSLAVLGTSGKNEQFF. The chain joins TRBV5-4 to TRBJ2-1; 13 bases match TRBD2. V dropped 0 bases and J dropped 7; count of bases not matched to a gene: 10. Germline V gene lookup returns CDR1 SGHNT and CDR2 YYREEE (reference sequence). CDR3 length: 18 residues.

This rearrangement joins TRBV5-1 to TRBJ1-1, with a weak D call TRBD1 (5 bases). This CDR3 region has 14 residues. Germline assignment: CDR1 SGHRS and CDR2 YFSETQ. V was shortened by 4 bases and J by 1 base, with 11 bases between the two germline ends. CDR3 in amino acids: CASSTGQPNTEAFF. The CDR3 DNA is TGCGCCAGCAGCACAGGACAACCGAACACTGAAGCTTTCTTT.

This clone showed up just a few times. The genes are TRBV4-3 and TRBJ1-4; D remains ambiguous. Trimming shortened V by 6 bases and J by 4 bases, and 9 bases separated the two germline ends. CDR3 size: 13 residues. CDR1 LGHNA and CDR2 YSLEER come from the germline V gene. CDR3 sequence reads: CASSTAFNEKLFF. The CDR3 nucleotides are TGCGCCAGCAGTACAGCCTTTAATGAAAAACTGTTTTTT.

The sample holds many counts of this clone. The chain joins TRBV6-6 to TRBJ2-1; D could derive from TRBD1 or TRBD2 (5 bases each). V lost 0 bases, J lost 5 bases, and 14 bases lay in between. The CDR3 contains 16 residues. Germline lookup yields CDR1 MNHNY and CDR2 SVGAGI (reference sequence). The CDR3 nucleotides are TGTGCCAGCAGTTACTCGACTATCCCCAGGGACAATGAGCAGTTCTTC. Translation gives CASSYSTIPRDNEQFF.

This clone was found a few times. The chain couples TRBV7-3 to TRBJ2-5; D is ambiguous. The CDR3 has 15 amino acids. Germline-derived CDR1 and CDR2 are SGHTA and FQGTGA. The V gene lost 5 bases and the J gene lost 5 bases, with 18 bases spanning the gap. The CDR3 coding sequence is TGTGCCAGCAGCGAACAAGGGCCCCCCGGGGAGACCCAGTACTTC. It yields the protein CASSEQGPPGETQYF.

V is TRBV15 and J is TRBJ1-2; no firm D call. CDR1 is LNHNV and CDR2 is YYDKDF in the germline V gene (reference sequence). The CDR3 has 12 residues. With 1 base removed from V and 8 bases from J, the gap between germline ends came to 8 bases. The CDR3 reads CATSRAATGYTF. CDR3 bases: TGTGCCACCAGCAGAGCGGCGACCGGCTACACCTTC. The full variable domain, in which reference TRBV15 and TRBJ1-2 provide the parts outside the CDR3, is DAMVIQNPRYQVTQFGKPVTLSCSQTLNHNVMYWYQQKSSQAPKLLFHYYDKDFNNEADTPDNFQSRRPNTSFCFLDIRSPGLGDTAMYLCATSRAATGYTFGSGTRLTVV.